This is a list of T cell receptor beta chains from one sample in a study of blood T cell repertoires in COVID-19. Produced via immunoSEQ multiplex PCR; TCRdb's table is partial and in-frame only. Among tens of thousands of clones, roughly 87% were seen once, and the ten largest hold roughly 9.6%. The sample taken for sequencing was peripheral blood. The receptors were sampled from an elderly man with acute or convalescent COVID-19. Both conserved end residues are trimmed from each CDR3. Each record gives: V gene, J gene, CDR3 protein.

TRBV30	TRBJ1-4	AWRTGGTTNEKLF
TRBV2	TRBJ1-5	ASSYMDRGIGNQPQH
TRBV24-1	TRBJ2-3	ATSETGTGNTDTQY
TRBV19	TRBJ1-5	ASSGLNQPQH
TRBV7-9	TRBJ2-5	ASSFGTSGSGTQY
TRBV30	TRBJ1-1	AAYWYTEAF
TRBV12-5	TRBJ1-1	ASGLARNTEAF
TRBV15	TRBJ2-7	ATSSGLGQVGYEQY
TRBV27	TRBJ1-5	ASSPLTGPNQPQH
TRBV10-2	TRBJ2-6	ASSRQTGASGANVLT
TRBV5-1	TRBJ1-3	ASSSDSFSGNTIY
TRBV7-8	TRBJ2-3	ASSPLRGGGSTDTQY
TRBV5-1	TRBJ1-1	ASSLGGLSTEAF
TRBV29-1	TRBJ2-3	SVAGGSTDTQY
TRBV4-1	TRBJ2-7	ASSQDVAEYYEQY
TRBV7-9	TRBJ1-1	ASSLIQGKTEAF
TRBV6-5	TRBJ1-1	ASSWSGTNTEAF
TRBV10-2	TRBJ1-5	ASMAGLYQPQH
TRBV5-1	TRBJ1-2	ASSAGTGGLEGYT
TRBV5-4	TRBJ2-5	ASSAAGSIRETQY
TRBV2	TRBJ1-5	ASSRQGENQPQH
TRBV18	TRBJ2-2	ASSPGTSGITGELF
TRBV12-3/TRBV12-4	TRBJ1-2	ASSTIHYGYT
TRBV2	TRBJ1-1	ASFGQGSIGEAF
TRBV2	TRBJ1-2	ASSEPGVGYT
TRBV19	TRBJ1-2	ASSVDRDDYGYT
TRBV3-1/TRBV3-2	TRBJ2-1	ASSHNNEQF
TRBV10-3	TRBJ1-4	ASRQGQGGEKLF
TRBV7-3	TRBJ2-1	ASSAGLANHNEQF
TRBV9	TRBJ2-1	ASSVGATAYNEQF
TRBV7-9	TRBJ2-7	ASSAAGTRDEQY
TRBV9	TRBJ1-3	ASSFQGSGNTIY
TRBV9	TRBJ1-1	ASSGQGARAF
TRBV5-4	TRBJ1-1	ASTGIGEAF
TRBV5-1	TRBJ2-3	ASSLPSTGSNFYTQY
TRBV12-5	TRBJ1-1	ASGPGNFGTEAF
TRBV18	TRBJ2-7	ASSRNFASGKFYEQY
TRBV7-9	TRBJ2-7	ASSLPLPSYEQY
TRBV18	TRBJ2-4	ASSPLTSGSPTAKNIQY
TRBV30	TRBJ1-2	AWKGTGEGYT
TRBV20-1	TRBJ2-7	SASPSGASYEQY
TRBV28	TRBJ2-7	ASSLGTLYEQY
TRBV29-1	TRBJ2-7	SVRPWTGSYEQY
TRBV29-1	TRBJ2-7	SADGGGEQY
TRBV19	TRBJ2-2	ASSPDTSPGELF
TRBV19	TRBJ1-1	ASSARTGMNTEAF
TRBV12-3/TRBV12-4	TRBJ1-1	ASRQHTEAF
TRBV27	TRBJ2-6	ASKPGQGASGANVLT
TRBV3-1/TRBV3-2	TRBJ2-7	ASSHQGLAYEQY
TRBV7-7	TRBJ1-1	ASSRRGVGTEAF
TRBV19	TRBJ1-3	ASSILFGGANTIY
TRBV7-2	TRBJ1-2	ASSPRVPRGEWGYT
TRBV11-2	TRBJ1-1	ASSLLGGPTEAF
TRBV24-1	TRBJ2-2	ATASPRDRGTGELF
TRBV18	TRBJ1-1	ASSPRGTGTEAF